Presented here are 30 T cell receptor beta chains from one specimen sequenced in a study of blood T cells in healthy people across ages. Primed by a sample-barcoded 5' primer and a J-beta primer mix, a second PCR proceeded for 7 to 11 cycles. In TCRdb, the 5' RACE reads were re-called with MiXCR into one record per CDR3 protein. The sample records more than 700,000 distinct CDR3 sequences, 46% being singletons. The sample comprised blood. The origin of the receptors is a man older than 75 in good health.

On this clonotype itself: A junction boundary mismatches the germline segment, possibly from a read error. The chain links TRBV18 to TRBJ1-2; 11 positions agree with TRBD1. The germline V gene has CDR1 KGHSH and CDR2 LQKENI. The CDR3 contains 14 residues. DNA of the CDR3: TGTGTCAGCTCACGGGACAGGGGGGACTATGGCTACACCTTC. Amino acids: CVSSRDRGDYGYTF.

The CDR3: CASSYSRPRQGSRGTQYF. The CDR3 DNA sequence: TGTGCCAGCAGTTACTCGAGGCCCCGACAGGGCAGCCGGGGGACCCAGTACTTC. The J gene is TRBJ2-5, the V gene TRBV6-5; 7 bases line up with TRBD1. Losses at the gene ends were 0 bases for V and 7 bases for J; bases not matched to a gene: 17. The CDR3 is 18 amino acids. CDR1 and CDR2 (germline): MNHEY, SVGAGI.

The V call is TRBV3-1, the J call TRBJ2-7, with 9 bases identical to TRBD1. Germline trimming cut 6 bases from V and 4 bases from J; bases unmatched to any gene: 7. The CDR3 extends over 14 amino acids. Germline-derived CDR1 and CDR2 are LGHDT and YNNKEL (reference sequence). CDR3 DNA: TGTGCCAGCAGAGCTACAGGGGGCAATTACGAGCAGTACTTC. As protein: CASRATGGNYEQYF.

V gene TRBV2 combines with J gene TRBJ2-7, with D possibly matching TRBD1 (5 bases). The V end lost 7 bases, the J end lost 3 bases, and 13 bases lay between the germline ends. The CDR3 contains 13 residues. In germline, CDR1 is SNHLY, CDR2 FYNNEI. The CDR3 DNA follows: TGTGCCAGCAATACAGGCCCCCGCTACGAGCAGTACTTC. Translating it yields CASNTGPRYEQYF.

In this sample, this clonotype turned up many times. The chain combines TRBV20-1 with TRBJ2-2; 10 bases map to TRBD2. There are 16 residues in the CDR3. V lost 0 bases and J lost 5; bases outside the gene matches: 6. Germline V gene data show CDR1 as DFQATT and CDR2 as SNEGSKA (reference sequence). The CDR3 loop is CSARETTSGLTGELFF. The CDR3, as DNA: TGCAGTGCTAGAGAGACGACTAGCGGGTTGACCGGGGAGCTGTTTTTT.

This chain joins TRBV27 and TRBJ2-5, with TRBD2 matching over 11 bases. The length of the CDR3 is 14 residues. J lost 4 bases, V lost 6 bases, and 4 bases had no gene match. Germline lookup yields CDR1 MNHEY and CDR2 SMNVEV (reference sequence). This CDR3 is CASRIAGGAETQYF. In DNA, the CDR3 is TGTGCCAGCAGGATAGCGGGAGGGGCAGAGACCCAGTACTTC.

As to this clonotype: The CDR3 does not end in the conserved phenylalanine or tryptophan, so this is likely a read error. The chain has TRBV12-3 or TRBV12-4 and TRBJ2-3; D perhaps matches TRBD2 (5 bases). The CDR3 runs to 14 residues. This chain's CDR3 is CASSGRGRADAQYS. Written as DNA, the CDR3 is TGTGCCAGCAGTGGCAGAGGGAGAGCAGATGCGCAGTATTCT.

This chain links TRBV6-6 with TRBJ2-1; D is perhaps TRBD2 (6 bases). The CDR3 covers 15 residues. The germline V and J ends were trimmed by 2 bases and 2 bases, with 10 bases remaining between them. Germline CDR1 reads MNHNY; CDR2 reads SVGAGI (reference sequence). CDR3 sequence: CASSYPSGAYNEQFF. The DNA for the CDR3 is TGTGCCAGCAGTTACCCTTCGGGAGCCTACAATGAGCAGTTCTTC.

The chain uses TRBV20-1 and TRBJ2-3; possible D gene TRBD2, 7 bases. The CDR3 has 14 residues. Trimming removed 5 bases from V and 4 bases from J, with 16 bases in between. Germline V CDR1 and CDR2: DFQATT, SNEGSKA (reference sequence). The CDR3 sequence is CSAPGEGLSDTQYF. The DNA for the CDR3 is TGCAGTGCTCCAGGGGAGGGCCTCTCAGATACGCAGTATTTT.

There are many counts of this clonotype. The chain uses TRBV7-9 and TRBJ2-7; possible D gene TRBD1, 6 bases. Trimming took off 2 bases at V and 3 bases at J, with 11 bases between the two ends. Germline V gene data show CDR1 as SEHNR and CDR2 as FQNEAQ (reference sequence). This CDR3 contains 14 residues. In DNA form, the CDR3 reads TGTGCCAGCAGCTTAACGGGCAGGGGCTACGAGCAGTACTTC. It is translated as CASSLTGRGYEQYF.

The CDR3 sequence: CASSYEQGVMNTEAFF. The CDR3 nucleotides are TGTGCCAGCAGTTATGAGCAGGGAGTAATGAACACTGAAGCTTTCTTT. This sequence joins TRBV6-2 or TRBV6-3 and TRBJ1-1; tentatively, D is TRBD1 (5 bases). V lost 3 bases to trimming and J lost 0 bases, with 14 bases between them. This CDR3 is 16 amino acids long. Germline V CDR1 and CDR2: MNHEY, SVGEGT.

A few counts support this clonotype. The J gene is TRBJ2-1, the V gene TRBV20-1, with 8 bases that match TRBD2. V was pared by 0 bases and J by 4 bases, with 5 bases of the junction left unmatched. The CDR3 is 15 amino acids. Germline V gene sequence: CDR1 DFQATT, CDR2 SNEGSKA (reference sequence). The CDR3: CSARDLTSGYNEQFF. DNA of the CDR3: TGCAGTGCTAGAGATCTTACTAGCGGTTACAATGAGCAGTTCTTC.

This clonotype has just one count. The chain joins TRBV12-3 or TRBV12-4 to TRBJ2-3; TRBD1 aligns across 9 bases. The V gene end was trimmed by 6 bases and the J gene end by 4 bases; junction bases not matched to a gene: 5. The CDR3 has 14 amino acids. The CDR3 DNA sequence: TGTGCCAGCAGACTAAGGACAGGGGCAGATACGCAGTATTTT. This translates into CASRLRTGADTQYF.

The chain uses TRBV11-3 and TRBJ2-3, with a tentative D call TRBD1 (7 bases). Trimming took off 5 bases at V and 6 bases at J, with 18 bases between the two ends. There are 15 residues in the CDR3. Per the germline V gene, CDR1 is SGHNT and CDR2 is YENEEA. The DNA for the CDR3 is TGTGCCAGCAGCCCCTTGGAGGGGGCGCAGGATACGCAGTATTTT. Protein sequence: CASSPLEGAQDTQYF.

This clonotype was seen more than once but under ten times. The rearrangement links TRBV9 to TRBJ2-7, with 8 bases aligning to TRBD1. CDR1 is SGDLS and CDR2 is YYNGEE in the germline V gene. V trimming: 1 base; J trimming: 3 bases; junction bases outside the gene matches: 3. The CDR3 has 14 residues. CDR3 loop: CASSVTGQGYEQYF. In nucleotides, the CDR3 is TGTGCCAGCAGCGTAACCGGACAGGGCTACGAGCAGTACTTC.

This chain uses TRBV29-1 with TRBJ2-3; tentative D call: TRBD1 (5 bases). The CDR3 covers 12 residues. Trimming stripped 7 bases from V and 4 bases from J, with 12 bases between. From germline, CDR1 is SQVTM and CDR2 ANQGSEA. The CDR3 is CSAHLQADTQYF. In DNA, the CDR3 is TGCAGCGCCCACTTACAGGCAGATACGCAGTATTTT.

J is TRBJ2-5 and V is TRBV6-5, with 11 bases that match TRBD2. The CDR3 totals 16 residues. With V trimmed by 5 bases and J by 11 bases, 16 bases remained unmatched. Germline assignment: CDR1 MNHEY and CDR2 SVGAGI. CDR3 bases: TGTGCCAGCAGTAAACAGTCGGGACTAGCGGACAATGAGCAGTACTTC. Translated, it gives CASSKQSGLADNEQYF.

This clonotype appeared a single time. The chain carries TRBV29-1 and TRBJ2-1; possible D gene TRBD1, 5 bases. Germline CDR1 and CDR2: SQVTM and ANQGSEA. V gave up 4 bases and J gave up 4 bases, with 11 bases separating them. There are 13 residues in the CDR3. DNA of the CDR3: TGCAGCGTTGTTACAGGACCATACAATGAGCAGTTCTTC. This translates into CSVVTGPYNEQFF.

This clonotype has just a few counts. The chain uses TRBV29-1 and TRBJ2-7, with 9 bases that match TRBD1. Looked up from germline, CDR1 is SQVTM and CDR2 is ANQGSEA. This CDR3 comprises 14 residues. Trimming at V came to 7 bases and at J to 6 bases, leaving 13 bases not matched to a gene. CDR3 in amino acids: CSANGQGTIAEQYF. In DNA, the CDR3 is TGCAGCGCCAACGGACAGGGGACCATAGCCGAGCAGTACTTC.

This clonotype was seen only a few times. The chain links TRBV29-1 to TRBJ2-5, with D perhaps TRBD2 (5 bases). CDR1 and CDR2 from the germline V gene are SQVTM and ANQGSEA. Between the trimmed V and J ends, which lost 4 bases and 5 bases, there was a span of 20 bases. The CDR3 is made up of 15 amino acids. CDR3 nucleotides: TGCAGCGTTGTTGAGGGAAACCAGATTGTCGAGACCCAGTACTTC. Its protein product is CSVVEGNQIVETQYF.

V gene TRBV24-1 combines with J gene TRBJ2-2, with D perhaps given as TRBD1 or TRBD2 (5 bases each). In germline, CDR1 is KGHDR, CDR2 SFDVKD. V gave up 6 bases and J gave up 5 bases, with 18 bases separating them. This CDR3 is 16 amino acids long. The chain's CDR3 is CATSQQRQGVTGELFF. The CDR3 DNA reads as TGTGCCACCAGTCAACAGCGGCAGGGAGTTACCGGGGAGCTGTTTTTT.

The V call is TRBV29-1, the J call TRBJ1-6, with 7 bases fitting TRBD1. The CDR3 contains 13 residues. Per germline, CDR1 SQVTM and CDR2 ANQGSEA. J lost 13 bases, V lost 6 bases, and 12 bases had no gene match. The CDR3 DNA follows: TGCAGCGTCCGACAGGGAGAAGGTTCGCCCCTCCACTTT. Translation gives CSVRQGEGSPLHF.

This clonotype was observed a few times. This chain connects TRBV7-9 to TRBJ2-5, with 11 nucleotides matching TRBD2. The J segment lost 2 bases and the V segment lost 0 bases, leaving 5 bases of the junction unmatched. The germline V gene encodes CDR1 SEHNR and CDR2 FQNEAQ (reference sequence). This CDR3 is 17 amino acids long. The DNA for the CDR3 is TGTGCCAGCAGCTTAGCCCCGACTAGCGGGACTCAAGAGACCCAGTACTTC. This encodes CASSLAPTSGTQETQYF.

This clonotype occurred many times. The chain carries TRBV6-2 or TRBV6-3 and TRBJ2-1; 9 bases agree with TRBD2. The CDR3 covers 16 residues. Germline CDR1 and CDR2: MNHEY and SVGEGT. With 5 bases clipped from V and 1 base from J, the junction kept 6 bases outside the gene matches. CDR3 in amino acids: CASSRLADPSYNEQFF. In nucleotides, the CDR3 is TGTGCCAGCAGTAGACTAGCGGATCCATCCTACAATGAGCAGTTCTTC.

V usage is TRBV6-2 or TRBV6-3 and J usage is TRBJ2-2, with D perhaps matching TRBD2 (7 bases). CDR3 length: 16 amino acids. In germline, CDR1 is MNHEY, CDR2 SVGEGT. V lost 2 bases and J lost 3, with 13 bases in between. CDR3 sequence reads: CASSYRGAGDTGELFF. In nucleotides, the CDR3 is TGTGCCAGCAGTTACCGGGGGGCCGGGGACACCGGGGAGCTGTTTTTT.

V is TRBV2 and J is TRBJ2-1; tentative D call: TRBD2 (5 bases). The germline V gene has CDR1 SNHLY and CDR2 FYNNEI. The CDR3 has 14 residues. Trimming stripped 5 bases from V and 6 bases from J, with 14 bases between. CDR3 DNA: TGTGCCAGCAGTCCCCAAACTAGTTCCAATGAGCAGTTCTTC. It encodes CASSPQTSSNEQFF. Using reference TRBV2 and TRBJ2-1 for the parts outside the CDR3, the full variable domain is EPEVTQTPSHQVTQMGQEVILRCVPISNHLYFYWYRQILGQKVEFLVSFYNNEISEKSEIFDDQFSVERPDGSNFTLKIRSTKLEDSAMYFCASSPQTSSNEQFFGPGTRLTVL.

J is TRBJ2-5 and V is TRBV15; tentative D call: TRBD1 (6 bases). The CDR3 length is 15 residues. Germline V gives CDR1 LNHNV, CDR2 YYDKDF (reference sequence). Trimming took off 3 bases at V and 5 bases at J, with 16 bases between the two ends. In DNA form, the CDR3 reads TGTGCCACCAGCAGGTTTAAAACAGGGTTGGAGACCCAGTACTTC. This codes for CATSRFKTGLETQYF. Filled out from reference TRBV15 and TRBJ2-5, the complete variable domain reads DAMVIQNPRYQVTQFGKPVTLSCSQTLNHNVMYWYQQKSSQAPKLLFHYYDKDFNNEADTPDNFQSRRPNTSFCFLDIRSPGLGDTAMYLCATSRFKTGLETQYFGPGTRLLVL.

V usage is TRBV20-1 and J usage is TRBJ2-1; TRBD2 agrees at 11 bases. Germline trimming cut 5 bases from V and 4 bases from J; bases unmatched to any gene: 4. The germline V gene has CDR1 DFQATT and CDR2 SNEGSKA (reference sequence). This CDR3 has 14 amino acids. This chain's CDR3 is CSAPTSGKYNEQFF. CDR3 sequence (DNA): TGCAGTGCTCCGACTAGCGGGAAGTACAATGAGCAGTTCTTC.

The V call is TRBV25-1, the J call TRBJ2-1; D gene ambiguous. Trimming pared 1 base from V and 4 bases from J, leaving 11 bases between. This CDR3 has 15 amino acids. Looked up from germline, CDR1 is MGHDK and CDR2 is SYGVNS. In nucleotides, the CDR3 is TGTGCCAGCAGTGAATCCCGAGCAGCATACAATGAGCAGTTCTTC. Protein product: CASSESRAAYNEQFF.

About this clonotype itself: One junction end disagrees with the germline gene, perhaps due to a read error. The CDR3 spells CASSVSGSGGYTF. The DNA for the CDR3 is TGTGCCAGCAGTGTATCAGGGAGCGGTGGCTACACCTTC. V and J are TRBV27 and TRBJ1-2; maybe TRBD1 (5 bases). CDR3 length equals 13 residues. Germline V gene sequence: CDR1 MNHEY, CDR2 SMNVEV (reference sequence).